This TCR beta chain was sequenced for a study of T cell changes during pregnancy in multiple sclerosis (dated by TCRdb to between 2018 and 2021). In the study overall: The study examined how the T cell repertoire changed over the course of pregnancy in women with multiple sclerosis.

As encoded in the germline V gene, CDR1 is SNHLY while CDR2 is FYNNEI. Including the terminal cysteine and phenylalanine, the CDR3 comprises 19 residues. Left in the record is the CDR3 DNA by itself, 57 bases read in frame from the first base. Trimming removed 3 bases from V and 1 base from J, leaving 24 bases between the germline ends. Of note for this clone: Its antigen remains undetermined. Per-base qualities were not stored, and no clone one base away is much larger.

The library was prepared using the immunoSEQ multiplex PCR assay. TCRdb obtained this table from immuneACCESS and retained in-frame rearrangements with V and J assigned. These tables miss some clones; where compared with another copy, unresolved V genes account for less than half of the shortfall, and the remainder is unexplained. The sample records tens of thousands of clones, 92% of which are singletons. 1.3% of the sample goes to the ten largest clones. Sample: peripheral blood. The receptor was derived from a female donor with multiple sclerosis, enrolled in a pregnancy study. The sequence joins TRBV2 to TRBJ2-5, and perhaps TRBD2 as D gene, on 7 matching bases. The DNA is as follows: TGTGCCAGCAGTGAGTCGGGGGCAGGGAGGGTGTTAGCCCAAGAGACCCAGTACTTC. This yields the protein CASSESGAGRVLAQETQYF.